The T cell receptor (beta chain) described here comes from a study of cytotoxic CD8 clonotypes in ibrutinib-treated CLL. Study overall: Mean yields were roughly 250,000 productive templates and 90,000 or so productive rearrangements per sample. Study-level findings and limits: In sustained-remission versus progressing patients, sampling times differed.

Libraries were prepared by immunoSEQ multiplex PCR; TCRdb keeps only in-frame clonotypes and omits some of them. Of about 330,000 clones listed, 60% to 80% are singletons. This clone occurred a few times. What it binds is unknown. The sequences come from PBMCs, collected after 36 months of ibrutinib treatment. The origin of this receptor is a human donor with chronic lymphocytic leukemia.

The CDR3 reads CASSLRSGDQPQHF. The CDR3, as DNA: TGCGCCAGCAGCTTGCGCTCAGGGGATCAGCCCCAGCATTTT. This chain links TRBV5-1 with TRBJ1-5, with a tentative D call TRBD1 (6 bases). Trimming removed 1 base at V and 5 bases at J, with 10 bases between. Germline CDR1 SGHRS, CDR2 YFSETQ. There are 14 residues in the CDR3.